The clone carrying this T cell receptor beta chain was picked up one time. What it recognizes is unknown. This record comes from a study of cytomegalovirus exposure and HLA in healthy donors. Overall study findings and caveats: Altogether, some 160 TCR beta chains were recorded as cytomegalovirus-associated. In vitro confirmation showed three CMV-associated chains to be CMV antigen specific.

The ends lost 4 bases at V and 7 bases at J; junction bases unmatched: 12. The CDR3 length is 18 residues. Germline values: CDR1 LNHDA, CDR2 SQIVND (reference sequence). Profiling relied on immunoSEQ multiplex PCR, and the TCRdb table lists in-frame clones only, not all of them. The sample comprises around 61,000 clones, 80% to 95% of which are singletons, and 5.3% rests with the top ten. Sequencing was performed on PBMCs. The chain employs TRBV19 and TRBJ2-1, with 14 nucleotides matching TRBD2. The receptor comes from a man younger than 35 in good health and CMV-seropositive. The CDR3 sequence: CASSKGLAGVIGGNEQFF. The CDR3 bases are TGTGCCAGTAGTAAGGGACTAGCGGGAGTAATCGGGGGTAATGAGCAGTTCTTC.